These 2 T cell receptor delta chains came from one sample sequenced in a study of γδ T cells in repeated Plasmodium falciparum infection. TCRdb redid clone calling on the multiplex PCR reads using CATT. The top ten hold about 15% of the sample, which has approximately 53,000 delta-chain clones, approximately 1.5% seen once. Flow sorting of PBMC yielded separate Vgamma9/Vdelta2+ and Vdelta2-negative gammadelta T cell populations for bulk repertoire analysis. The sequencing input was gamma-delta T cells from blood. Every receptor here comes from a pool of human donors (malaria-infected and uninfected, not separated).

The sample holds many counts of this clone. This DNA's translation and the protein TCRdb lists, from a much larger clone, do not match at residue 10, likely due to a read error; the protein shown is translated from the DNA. This chain's CDR3 is CALGESPLYRGSSDKLIF. In DNA, the CDR3 is TGTGCTCTTGGGGAAAGCCCCCTGTACCGGGGGTCTTCCGATAAACTCATCTTT. The chain is built from TRDV1 and TRDJ1, with D possibly being TRDD3 (5 bases). CDR3 size: 18 residues. Trimming removed 2 bases from V and 3 bases from J, with 22 bases in between. Germline V gives CDR1 TSWWSYY, CDR2 QGS.

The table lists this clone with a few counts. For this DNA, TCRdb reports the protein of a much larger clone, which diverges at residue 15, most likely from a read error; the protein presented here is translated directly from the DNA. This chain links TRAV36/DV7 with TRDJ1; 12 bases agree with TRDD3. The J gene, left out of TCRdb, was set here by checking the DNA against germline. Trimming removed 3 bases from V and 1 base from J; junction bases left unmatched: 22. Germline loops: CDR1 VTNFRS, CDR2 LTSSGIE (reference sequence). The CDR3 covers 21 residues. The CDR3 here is CAVVLILPFWGIRSGTDKLIF. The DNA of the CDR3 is TGTGCTGTGGTCCTCATCCTGCCCTTCTGGGGGATACGCTCGGGCACCGATAAACTCATCTTT. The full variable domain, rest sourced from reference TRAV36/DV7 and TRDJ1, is EDKVVQSPLSLVVHEGDTVTLNCSYEVTNFRSLLWYKQEKKAPTFLFMLTSSGIEKKSGRLSSILDKKELSSILNITATQTGDSAIYLCAVVLILPFWGIRSGTDKLIFGKGTRVTVEP.